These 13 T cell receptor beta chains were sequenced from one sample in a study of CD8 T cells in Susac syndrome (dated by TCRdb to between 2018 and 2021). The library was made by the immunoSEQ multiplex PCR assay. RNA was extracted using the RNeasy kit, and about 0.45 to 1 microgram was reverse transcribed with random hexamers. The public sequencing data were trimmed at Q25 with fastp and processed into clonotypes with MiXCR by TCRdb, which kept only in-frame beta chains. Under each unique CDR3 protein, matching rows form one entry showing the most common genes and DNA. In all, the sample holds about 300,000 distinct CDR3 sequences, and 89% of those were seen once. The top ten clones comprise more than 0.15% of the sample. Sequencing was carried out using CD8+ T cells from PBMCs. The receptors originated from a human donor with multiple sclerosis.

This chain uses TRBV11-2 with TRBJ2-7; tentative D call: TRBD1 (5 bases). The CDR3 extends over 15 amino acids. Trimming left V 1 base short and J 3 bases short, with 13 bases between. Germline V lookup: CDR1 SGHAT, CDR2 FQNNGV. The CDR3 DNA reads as TGTGCCAGCAGCTTAGCACAGGACCCATACTACGAGCAGTACTTC. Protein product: CASSLAQDPYYEQYF.

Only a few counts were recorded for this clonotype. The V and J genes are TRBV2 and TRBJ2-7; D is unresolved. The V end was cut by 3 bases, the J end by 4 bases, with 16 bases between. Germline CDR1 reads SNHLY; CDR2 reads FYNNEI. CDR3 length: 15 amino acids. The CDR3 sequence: CASSDIAAVRYEQYF. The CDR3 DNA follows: TGTGCCAGCAGTGATATTGCGGCAGTTCGTTACGAGCAGTACTTC.

CDR3 in amino acids: CSATDFESSYEQYF. CDR3 DNA: TGCAGTGCCACGGACTTCGAGAGCTCCTACGAGCAGTACTTC. The V gene is TRBV20-1, the J gene TRBJ2-7; D is possibly TRBD2 (5 bases). The CDR3 spans 14 residues. CDR1 is DFQATT, CDR2 SNEGSKA, per germline (reference sequence). V lost 6 bases to trimming and J lost 0 bases, with 15 bases between them.

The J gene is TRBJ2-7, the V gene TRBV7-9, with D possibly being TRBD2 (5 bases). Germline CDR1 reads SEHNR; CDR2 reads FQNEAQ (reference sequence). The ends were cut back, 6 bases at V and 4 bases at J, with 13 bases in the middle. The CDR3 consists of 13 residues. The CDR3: CASRRGTDYEQYF. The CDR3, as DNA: TGTGCCAGCAGACGGGGAACCGATTACGAGCAGTACTTC. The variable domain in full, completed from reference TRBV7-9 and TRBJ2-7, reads DTGVSQNPRHKITKRGQNVTFRCDPISEHNRLYWYRQTLGQGPEFLTYFQNEAQLEKSRLLSDRFSAERPKGSFSTLEIQRTEQGDSAMYLCASRRGTDYEQYFGPGTRLTVT.

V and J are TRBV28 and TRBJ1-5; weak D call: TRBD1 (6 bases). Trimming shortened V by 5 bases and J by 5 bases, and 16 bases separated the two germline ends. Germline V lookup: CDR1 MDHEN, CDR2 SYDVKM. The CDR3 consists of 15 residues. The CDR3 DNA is TGTGCCAGCAGTGTCCTCGGGACACTCTATCAGCCCCAGCATTTT. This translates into CASSVLGTLYQPQHF.

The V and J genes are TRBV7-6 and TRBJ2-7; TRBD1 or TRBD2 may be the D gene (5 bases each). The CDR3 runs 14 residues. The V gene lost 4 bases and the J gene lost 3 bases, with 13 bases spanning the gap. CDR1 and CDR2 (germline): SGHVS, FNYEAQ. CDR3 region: CASSYGTPLYEQYF. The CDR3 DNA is TGTGCCAGCAGCTACGGGACGCCTCTCTACGAGCAGTACTTC.

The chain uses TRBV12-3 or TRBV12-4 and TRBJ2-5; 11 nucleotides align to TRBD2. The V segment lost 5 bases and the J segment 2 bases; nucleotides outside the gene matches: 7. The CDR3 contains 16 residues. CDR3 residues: CASSPTGTSGQETQYF. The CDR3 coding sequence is TGTGCCAGCAGTCCTACCGGGACTAGCGGTCAAGAGACCCAGTACTTC.

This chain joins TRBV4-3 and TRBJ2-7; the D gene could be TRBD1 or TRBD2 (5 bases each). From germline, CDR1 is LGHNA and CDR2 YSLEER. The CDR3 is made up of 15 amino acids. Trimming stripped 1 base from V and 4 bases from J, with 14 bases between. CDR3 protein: CASSQGYGGLYEQYF. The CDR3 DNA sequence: TGCGCCAGCAGCCAAGGGTATGGGGGTCTGTACGAGCAGTACTTC.

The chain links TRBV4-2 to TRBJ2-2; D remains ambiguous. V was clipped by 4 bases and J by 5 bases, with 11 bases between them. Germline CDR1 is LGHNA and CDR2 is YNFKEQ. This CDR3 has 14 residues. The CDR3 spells CASSPVLGTGELFF. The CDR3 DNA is TGTGCCAGCAGCCCCGTACTCGGGACCGGGGAGCTGTTTTTT.

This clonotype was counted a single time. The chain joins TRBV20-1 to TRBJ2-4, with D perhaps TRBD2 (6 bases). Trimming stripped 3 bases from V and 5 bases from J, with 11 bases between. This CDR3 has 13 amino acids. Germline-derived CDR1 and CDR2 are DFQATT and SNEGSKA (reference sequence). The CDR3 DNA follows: TGCAGTGCTAGCCTAGCGATTGAAAACATTCAGTACTTC. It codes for CSASLAIENIQYF.

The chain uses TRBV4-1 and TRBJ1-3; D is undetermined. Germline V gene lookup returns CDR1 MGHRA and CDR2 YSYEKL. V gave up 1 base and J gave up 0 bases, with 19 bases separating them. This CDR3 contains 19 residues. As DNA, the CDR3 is TGCGCCAGCAGCCAAGGGGTAGGGTTTGGCGTTACCTCTGGAAACACCATATATTTT. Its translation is CASSQGVGFGVTSGNTIYF.

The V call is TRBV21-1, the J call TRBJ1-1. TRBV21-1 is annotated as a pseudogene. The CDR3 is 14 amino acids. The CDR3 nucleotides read TGTGCCAGCAGCAAGACATGGACTGTAACTGAAGCTTTCTTT. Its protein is CASSKTWTVTEAFF.

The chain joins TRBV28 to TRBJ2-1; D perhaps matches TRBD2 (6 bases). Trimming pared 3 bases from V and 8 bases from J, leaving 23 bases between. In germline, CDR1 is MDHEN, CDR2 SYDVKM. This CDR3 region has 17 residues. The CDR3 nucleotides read TGTGCCAGCAGTTTCCTAGGGTGGGACTCCCTTTGGGATGAGCAGTTCTTC. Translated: CASSFLGWDSLWDEQFF.